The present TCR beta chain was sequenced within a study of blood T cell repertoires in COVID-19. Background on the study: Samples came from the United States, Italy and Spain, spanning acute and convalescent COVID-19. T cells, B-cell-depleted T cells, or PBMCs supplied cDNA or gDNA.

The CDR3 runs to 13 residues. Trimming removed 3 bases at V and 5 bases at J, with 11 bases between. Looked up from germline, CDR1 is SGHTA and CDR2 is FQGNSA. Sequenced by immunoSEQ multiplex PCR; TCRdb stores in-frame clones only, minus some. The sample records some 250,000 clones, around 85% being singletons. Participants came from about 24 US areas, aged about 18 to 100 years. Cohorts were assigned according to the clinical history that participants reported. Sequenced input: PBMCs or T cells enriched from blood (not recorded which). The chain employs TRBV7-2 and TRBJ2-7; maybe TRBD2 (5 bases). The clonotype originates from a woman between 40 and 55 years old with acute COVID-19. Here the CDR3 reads CASSFPAVHEQYF. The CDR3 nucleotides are TGTGCCAGCAGCTTCCCAGCGGTCCACGAGCAGTACTTC.